This T cell receptor (beta chain) emerged from a study of blood T cell repertoires in COVID-19. About the research overall: Nucleic acid was either cDNA or gDNA, and it came from T cells, B-cell-depleted T cells, or PBMCs.

Trimming removed 2 bases from V and 1 base from J; junction bases left unmatched: 1. Looked up from germline, CDR1 is SGHDN and CDR2 is FVKESK. The length of the CDR3 is 15 residues. Some clones are missing from TCRdb's copy, which holds only in-frame ones; the method was immunoSEQ multiplex PCR. The sample consists of about 120,000 clones, over 75% of them appearing once. Material: peripheral blood. The source of this sequence is an older man with acute or convalescent COVID-19. The V and J genes are TRBV14 and TRBJ2-1, with TRBD1 identical over 8 bases. CDR3 sequence: CASSQTGGSYNEQFF. The CDR3 nucleotides read TGTGCCAGCAGCCAAACAGGGGGGTCCTACAATGAGCAGTTCTTC. The whole variable domain, filled in from reference TRBV14 and TRBJ2-1, reads EAGVTQFPSHSVIEKGQTVTLRCDPISGHDNLYWYRRVMGKEIKFLLHFVKESKQDESGMPNNRFLAERTGGTYSTLKVQPAELEDSGVYFCASSQTGGSYNEQFFGPGTRLTVL.